The 11 T cell receptor beta chains below were found in one sample sequenced in a study of graft-versus-host responses after intestinal transplantation. Measured with immunoSEQ multiplex PCR; TCRdb has only the in-frame clones, and not every one. Of about 86,000 clones detected, about 88% appear once; the ten largest clones hold around 0.3%. Their antigens remain unidentified. The sample in question was unstimulated CD4+ T cells sorted from spleen or lymph node cells, obtained before transplant. All receptors derive from a human donor who was the organ donor for an intestinal transplant.

This clone was picked up a small number of times. The rearrangement uses TRBV2 and TRBJ2-1; TRBD2 aligns across 10 bases. CDR1 SNHLY and CDR2 FYNNEI come from the germline V gene. CDR3 length: 14 amino acids. V dropped 7 bases and J dropped 7; count of bases not matched to a gene: 7. The CDR3 is CASNLAGVANEQFF. The CDR3 DNA follows: TGTGCCAGCAATCTAGCGGGAGTGGCGAATGAGCAGTTCTTC.

In this sample, this clone turned up a few times. V usage is TRBV30 and J usage is TRBJ1-6; 7 nucleotides align to TRBD1. The CDR3 loop spans 14 amino acids. The J segment lost 5 bases and the V segment lost 5 bases, leaving 6 bases of the junction unmatched. Germline loops: CDR1 GTSNPN, CDR2 SVGIG (reference sequence). The CDR3 bases are TGTGCCTGGTCCCGGGACAGCCATAATTCACCCCTCCACTTT. This translates into CAWSRDSHNSPLHF.

This sequence joins TRBV2 and TRBJ2-4; 8 bases map to TRBD2. The trim removed 2 bases at V and 11 bases at J, leaving 8 bases unmatched. From germline, CDR1 is SNHLY and CDR2 FYNNEI. This CDR3 region has 14 residues. This CDR3 is CASSERSGGRFQYF. The CDR3 nucleotides read TGTGCCAGCAGTGAACGAAGCGGGGGCCGTTTTCAGTACTTC.

This clone was found a few times. The chain uses TRBV6-6 and TRBJ1-1; possible D gene TRBD1, 5 bases. The CDR3 loop spans 13 amino acids. CDR1 is MNHNY, CDR2 SVGAGI, per germline (reference sequence). Trimming cost V 4 bases and J 6 bases, with 12 bases left between them. The DNA for the CDR3 is TGTGCCAGCAGTTTGGGCGGGGGGGCTGAAGCTTTCTTT. It translates to CASSLGGGAEAFF.

This chain joins TRBV7-2 and TRBJ1-2; tentative D call: TRBD1 (6 bases). Germline assignment: CDR1 SGHTA and CDR2 FQGNSA. The CDR3 has 17 residues. With 2 bases removed from V and 5 bases from J, the gap between germline ends came to 21 bases. The CDR3 DNA reads as TGTGCCAGCAGCTTAAGGGGGGAGGGGCAGGGGCGTTATGGCTACACCTTC. As protein: CASSLRGEGQGRYGYTF.

The count of this clone is one. The chain has TRBV14 and TRBJ2-3; D perhaps matches TRBD1 (7 bases). The CDR3 extends over 16 amino acids. V was cut by 4 bases and J by 2 bases, with 16 bases left in between. Germline CDR1 SGHDN, CDR2 FVKESK. The CDR3 DNA reads TGTGCCAGCAGCCCGAGGGGGCCGGGACTCACAGATACGCAGTATTTT. As protein: CASSPRGPGLTDTQYF.

This chain uses TRBV7-6 with TRBJ1-3; the match to TRBD1 covers 9 bases. CDR1 and CDR2 from the germline V gene are SGHVS and FNYEAQ. V shed 2 bases and J 0 bases; nucleotides not matched to a gene: 8. The CDR3 totals 18 residues. DNA for the CDR3: TGTGCCAGCAGCTTAAATATAGGGGGACAGGGCTCTGGAAACACCATATATTTT. This codes for CASSLNIGGQGSGNTIYF.

The chain is built from TRBV7-9 and TRBJ2-3, with 8 bases lining up with TRBD1. Germline V gives CDR1 SEHNR, CDR2 FQNEAQ (reference sequence). Trimming at V came to 4 bases and at J to 0 bases, leaving 3 bases not matched to a gene. This CDR3 contains 15 residues. The CDR3 region is CASSSGGLSTDTQYF. The CDR3 DNA follows: TGTGCCAGCAGCTCAGGGGGCCTTAGCACAGATACGCAGTATTTT.

The chain couples TRBV5-4 to TRBJ1-2; tentative D call: TRBD1 (6 bases). Trimming cost V 4 bases and J 4 bases, with 17 bases left between them. Germline assignment: CDR1 SGHNT and CDR2 YYREEE (reference sequence). This CDR3 has 15 residues. The CDR3 is CASSTGTHIFYGYTF. Written as DNA, the CDR3 is TGTGCCAGCAGCACCGGGACACATATTTTCTATGGCTACACCTTC.

J is TRBJ1-2 and V is TRBV6-1; 7 nucleotides line up with TRBD1. Germline V gene sequence: CDR1 MNHNS, CDR2 SASEGT. V lost 6 bases, J lost 5 bases, and 6 bases stayed unmatched. The CDR3 is 13 amino acids. Here the CDR3 reads CASSPDRAYGYTF. CDR3 DNA: TGTGCCAGCAGCCCAGACAGGGCTTATGGCTACACCTTC.

This rearrangement joins TRBV9 to TRBJ2-1, with 9 bases that match TRBD2. The CDR3 is 16 residues long. In germline, CDR1 is SGDLS, CDR2 YYNGEE. V lost 3 bases to trimming and J lost 10 bases; unmatched junction nucleotides: 14. The CDR3 here is CASSGRPAGGWGEQFF. As DNA, the CDR3 is TGTGCCAGCAGCGGCAGGCCGGCGGGAGGGTGGGGAGAGCAGTTCTTC. Full variable domain (remainder filled in from reference TRBV9 and TRBJ2-1): DSGVTQTPKHLITATGQRVTLRCSPRSGDLSVYWYQQSLDQGLQFLIQYYNGEERAKGNILERFSAQQFPDLHSELNLSSLELGDSALYFCASSGRPAGGWGEQFFGPGTRLTVL.